This entry concerns a single T cell receptor (beta chain). Antigen unknown. This sample is part of a study of cytomegalovirus exposure and HLA in healthy donors. PCR amplification relied on 60 Vbeta primers (plus 13 Jbeta primers). Only in-frame clones appear in the TCRdb table, and some are missing; sequencing was by immunoSEQ multiplex PCR. The sample lists 90,000 to 150,000 clones, approximately 80% occurring once. The CDR3 extends over 18 amino acids. With V trimmed by 3 bases and J by 3 bases, 16 bases remained unmatched. Germline CDR1 SGHTA, CDR2 FQGNSA. General observations from the study: Per a prior analysis, the majority of TCR beta V segments were productive roughly 87% or roughly 30% of the time. The listing of 150 to 200 TCR beta chains classed them as cytomegalovirus-associated. Several of the most significant clusters appeared linked to common viral pathogens, based on a later analysis.

This sequence originates from a human donor in good health. V and J are TRBV7-2 and TRBJ2-7, with 8 bases identical to TRBD2. Material: PBMCs. The chain's CDR3 is CASSLTAGDSLGNYEQYF. The CDR3 region has the DNA TGTGCCAGCAGCTTGACAGCGGGAGATTCCCTGGGAAACTACGAGCAGTACTTC.